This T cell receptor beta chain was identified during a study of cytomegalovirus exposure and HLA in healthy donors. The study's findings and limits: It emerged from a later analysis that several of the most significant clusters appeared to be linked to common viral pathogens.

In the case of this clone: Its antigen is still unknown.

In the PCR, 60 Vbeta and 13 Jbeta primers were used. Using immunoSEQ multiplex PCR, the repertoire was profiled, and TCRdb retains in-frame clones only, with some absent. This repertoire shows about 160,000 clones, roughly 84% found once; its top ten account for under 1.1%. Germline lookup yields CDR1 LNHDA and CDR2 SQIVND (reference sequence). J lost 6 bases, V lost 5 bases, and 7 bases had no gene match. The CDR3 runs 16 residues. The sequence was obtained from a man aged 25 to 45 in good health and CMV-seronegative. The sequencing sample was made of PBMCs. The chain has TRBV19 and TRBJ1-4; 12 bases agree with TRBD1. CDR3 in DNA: TGTGCCAGTAGTTCAGCCGGGACAGGGGGCCATGAAAAACTGTTTTTT. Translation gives CASSSAGTGGHEKLFF.